Listed below are T cell receptor beta chains from one sample, sequenced in a study of blood T cell repertoires in COVID-19. Sequencing was performed with immunoSEQ multiplex PCR; in TCRdb, only in-frame clones are kept and a portion is missing. The sample yields approximately 440,000 clones, roughly 91% seen once. What was sequenced was PBMCs or T cells enriched from blood (not recorded which). The receptors stem from a man aged 18 to 29 who had recovered from COVID-19. The CDR3 runs from the conserved cysteine through the conserved F or W. The D gene is left open where the match is weak. Clone size appears in some rows only: once, few, many, or a class for an expanded clone.

V gene: TRBV9; D gene: NA; J gene: TRBJ2-1; clone size: NA; CDR3 DNA: TGTGCCAGCAGCGTAGGTGGGAGAGGCTATGAGCAGTTCTTC; CDR3 protein: CASSVGGRGYEQFF
V gene: TRBV7-6; D gene: TRBD1; J gene: TRBJ1-1; clone size: NA; CDR3 DNA: TGTGCCAGCAGCGAACAGGGGGCGCTGACTGAAGCTTTCTTT; CDR3 protein: CASSEQGALTEAFF
V gene: TRBV9; D gene: NA; J gene: TRBJ1-1; clone size: NA; CDR3 DNA: TGTGCCAGCAGCGTAGTCGGAGGGATGAACACTGAAGCTTTCTTT; CDR3 protein: CASSVVGGMNTEAFF
V gene: TRBV7-8; D gene: NA; J gene: TRBJ1-1; clone size: NA; CDR3 DNA: TGTGCCAGCAGCTTTGCCCCGGGACAAGGCACTGAAGCTTTCTTT; CDR3 protein: CASSFAPGQGTEAFF
V gene: TRBV7-9; D gene: NA; J gene: TRBJ1-4; clone size: NA; CDR3 DNA: TGTGCCAGCAGCTCCGGGGCGGGACGGACTAATGAAAAACTGTTTTTT; CDR3 protein: CASSSGAGRTNEKLFF
V gene: TRBV28; D gene: TRBD1; J gene: TRBJ2-4; clone size: NA; CDR3 DNA: TGTGCCAGCAGTTTACAAGGACAGGGAGGAAACATTCAGTACTTC; CDR3 protein: CASSLQGQGGNIQYF
V gene: TRBV27; D gene: NA; J gene: TRBJ1-1; clone size: NA; CDR3 DNA: TGTGCCAGCAGTTTAATTAAAAACACTGAAGCTTTCTTT; CDR3 protein: CASSLIKNTEAFF
V gene: TRBV2; D gene: TRBD2; J gene: TRBJ2-1; clone size: NA; CDR3 DNA: TGTGCCAGCAGAGAGCTACGGACTAGCGGGGGAAATGAGCAGTTCTTC; CDR3 protein: CASRELRTSGGNEQFF
V gene: TRBV5-4; D gene: TRBD1; J gene: TRBJ1-2; clone size: NA; CDR3 DNA: TGTGCCAGCAGCCGCCCACTTGACAGGGTCGGCTACACCTTC; CDR3 protein: CASSRPLDRVGYTF
V gene: TRBV27; D gene: TRBD1; J gene: TRBJ2-3; clone size: NA; CDR3 DNA: TGTGCCAGCAGCGGACAGGGGCCCACAGATACGCAGTATTTT; CDR3 protein: CASSGQGPTDTQYF
V gene: TRBV5-1; D gene: TRBD1; J gene: TRBJ1-6; clone size: NA; CDR3 DNA: TGCGCCAGCAGCCTCGTCCCGGGACAGGGATCACCCCTCCACTTT; CDR3 protein: CASSLVPGQGSPLHF
V gene: TRBV18; D gene: TRBD1; J gene: TRBJ2-1; clone size: NA; CDR3 DNA: TGTGCCAGCTCACAAGGGACAGAATCCTACAATGAGCAGTTCTTC; CDR3 protein: CASSQGTESYNEQFF
V gene: TRBV30; D gene: NA; J gene: TRBJ2-7; clone size: NA; CDR3 DNA: TGTGCCTGGAGTCGAGGCGAGCAGTACTTC; CDR3 protein: CAWSRGEQYF
V gene: TRBV6-5; D gene: TRBD2; J gene: TRBJ2-1; clone size: NA; CDR3 DNA: TGTGCCAGCAGTTACGGCGGGGGGAGCTCCTACAATGAGCAGTTCTTC; CDR3 protein: CASSYGGGSSYNEQFF
V gene: TRBV28; D gene: NA; J gene: TRBJ1-1; clone size: few; CDR3 DNA: TGTGCCAGCATTCCCGGAAGTCCAGGGCCGGGCACTGAAGCTTTCTTT; CDR3 protein: CASIPGSPGPGTEAFF